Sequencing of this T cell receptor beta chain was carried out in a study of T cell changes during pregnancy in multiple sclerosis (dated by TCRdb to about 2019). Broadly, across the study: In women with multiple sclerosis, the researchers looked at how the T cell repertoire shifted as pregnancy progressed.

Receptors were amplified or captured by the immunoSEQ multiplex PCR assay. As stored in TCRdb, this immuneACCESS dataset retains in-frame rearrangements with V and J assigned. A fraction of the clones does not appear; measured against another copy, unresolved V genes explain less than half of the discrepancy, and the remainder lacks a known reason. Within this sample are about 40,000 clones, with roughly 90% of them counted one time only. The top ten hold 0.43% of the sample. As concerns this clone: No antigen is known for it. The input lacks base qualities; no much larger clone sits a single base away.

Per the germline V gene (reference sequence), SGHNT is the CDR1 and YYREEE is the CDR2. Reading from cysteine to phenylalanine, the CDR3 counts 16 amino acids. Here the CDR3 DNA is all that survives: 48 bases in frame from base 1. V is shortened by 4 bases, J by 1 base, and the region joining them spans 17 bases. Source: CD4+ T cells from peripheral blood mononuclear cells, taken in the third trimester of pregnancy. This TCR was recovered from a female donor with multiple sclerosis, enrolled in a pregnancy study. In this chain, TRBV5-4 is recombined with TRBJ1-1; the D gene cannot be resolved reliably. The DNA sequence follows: TGTGCCAGCAGCCCGCGGGCCACAGCCCCGAACACTGAAGCTTTCTTT. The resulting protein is CASSPRATAPNTEAFF.